This TCR beta chain was identified during a study of cytomegalovirus exposure and HLA in healthy donors. The V end lost 0 bases, the J end lost 6 bases, and 9 bases lay between the germline ends. The germline CDR1 and CDR2 sequences are MGHRA and YSYEKL. The CDR3 runs 14 residues. PCR amplification relied on 60 Vbeta primers (plus 13 Jbeta primers). Here immunoSEQ multiplex PCR was the method, and the copy in TCRdb shows in-frame clones only, minus some. The sample holds 150,000 or so clones, over 70% seen once. As for this clone: The antigen is not known.

Overall study findings and caveats: The Asian-associated ancestry cluster reportedly had fewer N-insertions than the approximately 650-donor mean in a later analysis.

The chain carries TRBV4-1 and TRBJ2-4, with D hard to call. The source of this sequence is a man aged 25-45 years in good health and CMV-seronegative. Sequenced material: PBMCs. The CDR3 spells CASSQERSRNIQYF. In nucleotides, the CDR3 is TGCGCCAGCAGCCAAGAGAGGAGCAGAAACATTCAGTACTTC.